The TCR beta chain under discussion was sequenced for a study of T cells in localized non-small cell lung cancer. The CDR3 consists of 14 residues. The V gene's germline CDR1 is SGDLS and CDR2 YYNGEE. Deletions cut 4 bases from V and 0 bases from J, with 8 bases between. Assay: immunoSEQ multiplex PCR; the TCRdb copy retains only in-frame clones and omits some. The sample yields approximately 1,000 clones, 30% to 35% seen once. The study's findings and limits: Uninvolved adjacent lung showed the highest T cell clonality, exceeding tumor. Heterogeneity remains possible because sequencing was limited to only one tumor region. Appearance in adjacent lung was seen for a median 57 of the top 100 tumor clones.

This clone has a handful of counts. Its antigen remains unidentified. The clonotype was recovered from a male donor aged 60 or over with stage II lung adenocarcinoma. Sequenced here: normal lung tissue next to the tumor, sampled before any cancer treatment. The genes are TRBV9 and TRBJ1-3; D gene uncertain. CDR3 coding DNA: TGTGCCAGCAGCCCCTTCCCCTCTGGAAACACCATATATTTT. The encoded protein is CASSPFPSGNTIYF.